The rows below give T cell receptor beta chains drawn from one sample of a study of blood T cell repertoires in COVID-19. This table comes from immunoSEQ multiplex PCR, and its TCRdb copy is limited to in-frame clones, with some not included. The repertoire holds 130,000 to 150,000 clones, with 85% to 90% as singletons. Sequencing used peripheral blood. The receptors stem from a man between 45 and 60 years old who had recovered from COVID-19. Each CDR3 is given with its conserved first and last residue. D genes are given only for firm matches. For some rows the clone size is stated as once, few or many, or as a class when expanded; others skip it.

abundance	v_gene	j_gene	d_gene	CDR3nt	CDR3aa
once	TRBV19	TRBJ2-4	TRBD1	TGTGCCAGTAGCCCTGGACAGGGTAAAAACATTCAGTACTTC	CASSPGQGKNIQYF
-	TRBV7-2	TRBJ2-7	TRBD1	TGTGCCAGCAGCTCCGCCGGACAGGGGGCTCTCGAGCAGTACTTC	CASSSAGQGALEQYF
-	TRBV3-1/TRBV3-2	TRBJ2-1	TRBD2	TGTGCCAGCAGCCAGGCTAGCGGGGCCTACAATGAGCAGTTCTTC	CASSQASGAYNEQFF
-	TRBV29-1	TRBJ2-5	TRBD2	TGCAGCGCGAGGTGGTTCCGCGGGGGGCAAGAGACCCAGTACTTC	CSARWFRGGQETQYF
-	TRBV9	TRBJ1-1	TRBD1	TGTGCCAGCAGCATAGGGACAGTTTCTGAAGCTTTCTTT	CASSIGTVSEAFF
-	TRBV18	TRBJ2-7	TRBD1	TGTGCCAGCTCACCAAACTCGGGACAGGGGGCCGAGCAGTACTTC	CASSPNSGQGAEQYF
-	TRBV9	TRBJ1-1	TRBD1	TGTGCCAGCAGCGTATCTTTCCAGGGGGCTAACACTGAAGCTTTCTTT	CASSVSFQGANTEAFF
-	TRBV19	TRBJ1-1	-	TGTGCCAGTAGTATACGGGGGGCTTGGACTGAAGCTTTCTTT	CASSIRGAWTEAFF
-	TRBV30	TRBJ1-1	-	TGTGCCTGGACCTCCTCTATGAACACTGAAGCTTTCTTT	CAWTSSMNTEAFF
-	TRBV5-6	TRBJ1-1	TRBD1	TGTGCCAGCAGCGCCCTTTCCACAGGGGGCGCCAGGGCTTTCTTT	CASSALSTGGARAFF
-	TRBV4-1	TRBJ2-3	TRBD2	TGCGCCAGCAGCCAAGAGGGTAGCGGGGAACGCACAGATACGCAGTATTTT	CASSQEGSGERTDTQYF
-	TRBV18	TRBJ2-3	-	TGTGCCAGCTCACAAAATGCAGGATTAAGGACAGATACGCAGTATTTT	CASSQNAGLRTDTQYF
-	TRBV5-1	TRBJ1-2	-	TGCGCCAGCAGACCGAGGTCGGGAAGTGGGAAGGAGAACACCTTC	CASRPRSGSGKENTF
-	TRBV5-4	TRBJ2-5	TRBD2	TGTGCCAGCAGCATTCCTAGCGGGGGCCAAGAGACCCAGTACTTC	CASSIPSGGQETQYF
-	TRBV7-9	TRBJ2-5	TRBD2	TGTGCCAGCAGCCGGACTAGCTCGGGGAAGGAGACCCAGTACTTC	CASSRTSSGKETQYF
once	TRBV3-1/TRBV3-2	TRBJ1-1	-	TGTGCCAGCAGCCAAGTAGCGGGGAGCACTGAAGCTTTCTTT	CASSQVAGSTEAFF
-	TRBV7-9	TRBJ1-5	-	TGTGCCAGCAGCTTAGGGGGAGATCAGCCCCAGCATTTT	CASSLGGDQPQHF
-	TRBV6-6	TRBJ2-2	TRBD2	TGTGCCAGCAGTCCTCGGACTAGCGGGGGCTTAAACACCGGGGAGCTGTTTTTT	CASSPRTSGGLNTGELFF
-	TRBV6-5	TRBJ2-2	TRBD1	TGTGCCAGCAGCCGGACAGGGTCGACCGGGGAGCTGTTTTTT	CASSRTGSTGELFF
-	TRBV15	TRBJ2-4	-	TGTGCCACCAGCAGAGATAGCCTTCAGAGGCGGAGAGACAAAAACATTCAGTACTTC	CATSRDSLQRRRDKNIQYF
-	TRBV6-5	TRBJ2-7	TRBD1	TGTGCCAGCAGTTCAACAGGGGCCCCAGGCGAGCAGTACTTC	CASSSTGAPGEQYF
-	TRBV6-2/TRBV6-3	TRBJ2-7	TRBD2	TGTGCCAGCAGTACGTTGACTAGCGGTAGCTCCTACGAGCAGTACTTC	CASSTLTSGSSYEQYF
-	TRBV6-1	TRBJ2-2	-	TGTGCCAGCAGTGAAGCGGCAGGGGAGCTGTTTTTT	CASSEAAGELFF
-	TRBV19	TRBJ2-5	TRBD2	TGTGCCAGTAGAATTGCTAGCGGGGGTGGCGAGACCCAGTACTTC	CASRIASGGGETQYF
-	TRBV11-2	TRBJ2-7	-	TGTGCCAGCAGCTTAGTGGCAGGACTGCCCTCTCGCTACGAGCAGTACTTC	CASSLVAGLPSRYEQYF
-	TRBV6-1	TRBJ1-2	-	TGTGCCAGCAGTGAACAGATCTATGGCTACACCTTC	CASSEQIYGYTF
few	TRBV4-3	TRBJ1-6	-	TGCGCCAGCAGCCAAGAAGCAAATAATTCACCCCTCCACTTT	CASSQEANNSPLHF
-	TRBV7-6	TRBJ2-7	TRBD1	TGTGCCAGCAGCTTAGACGACAGGGAATCCTACGAGCAGTACTTC	CASSLDDRESYEQYF
-	TRBV4-1	TRBJ1-1	-	TGCGCCAGCAGCCAAGATTATATGAACACTGAAGCTTTCTTT	CASSQDYMNTEAFF
-	TRBV19	TRBJ2-7	TRBD2	TGTGCCAGTAGTCCATCGTATTCTAGCGGGGTCAGGGACGAGCAGTACTTC	CASSPSYSSGVRDEQYF
-	TRBV5-4	TRBJ2-7	-	TGTGCCAGCAGCTCAGACAGGGGAGGGGGGCAGTACTTC	CASSSDRGGGQYF
-	TRBV21-1	TRBJ1-5	-	TGTGCCAGCAGCAAAGACGTAGTGGGCAGGAAAAATCAGCCCCAGCATTTT	CASSKDVVGRKNQPQHF